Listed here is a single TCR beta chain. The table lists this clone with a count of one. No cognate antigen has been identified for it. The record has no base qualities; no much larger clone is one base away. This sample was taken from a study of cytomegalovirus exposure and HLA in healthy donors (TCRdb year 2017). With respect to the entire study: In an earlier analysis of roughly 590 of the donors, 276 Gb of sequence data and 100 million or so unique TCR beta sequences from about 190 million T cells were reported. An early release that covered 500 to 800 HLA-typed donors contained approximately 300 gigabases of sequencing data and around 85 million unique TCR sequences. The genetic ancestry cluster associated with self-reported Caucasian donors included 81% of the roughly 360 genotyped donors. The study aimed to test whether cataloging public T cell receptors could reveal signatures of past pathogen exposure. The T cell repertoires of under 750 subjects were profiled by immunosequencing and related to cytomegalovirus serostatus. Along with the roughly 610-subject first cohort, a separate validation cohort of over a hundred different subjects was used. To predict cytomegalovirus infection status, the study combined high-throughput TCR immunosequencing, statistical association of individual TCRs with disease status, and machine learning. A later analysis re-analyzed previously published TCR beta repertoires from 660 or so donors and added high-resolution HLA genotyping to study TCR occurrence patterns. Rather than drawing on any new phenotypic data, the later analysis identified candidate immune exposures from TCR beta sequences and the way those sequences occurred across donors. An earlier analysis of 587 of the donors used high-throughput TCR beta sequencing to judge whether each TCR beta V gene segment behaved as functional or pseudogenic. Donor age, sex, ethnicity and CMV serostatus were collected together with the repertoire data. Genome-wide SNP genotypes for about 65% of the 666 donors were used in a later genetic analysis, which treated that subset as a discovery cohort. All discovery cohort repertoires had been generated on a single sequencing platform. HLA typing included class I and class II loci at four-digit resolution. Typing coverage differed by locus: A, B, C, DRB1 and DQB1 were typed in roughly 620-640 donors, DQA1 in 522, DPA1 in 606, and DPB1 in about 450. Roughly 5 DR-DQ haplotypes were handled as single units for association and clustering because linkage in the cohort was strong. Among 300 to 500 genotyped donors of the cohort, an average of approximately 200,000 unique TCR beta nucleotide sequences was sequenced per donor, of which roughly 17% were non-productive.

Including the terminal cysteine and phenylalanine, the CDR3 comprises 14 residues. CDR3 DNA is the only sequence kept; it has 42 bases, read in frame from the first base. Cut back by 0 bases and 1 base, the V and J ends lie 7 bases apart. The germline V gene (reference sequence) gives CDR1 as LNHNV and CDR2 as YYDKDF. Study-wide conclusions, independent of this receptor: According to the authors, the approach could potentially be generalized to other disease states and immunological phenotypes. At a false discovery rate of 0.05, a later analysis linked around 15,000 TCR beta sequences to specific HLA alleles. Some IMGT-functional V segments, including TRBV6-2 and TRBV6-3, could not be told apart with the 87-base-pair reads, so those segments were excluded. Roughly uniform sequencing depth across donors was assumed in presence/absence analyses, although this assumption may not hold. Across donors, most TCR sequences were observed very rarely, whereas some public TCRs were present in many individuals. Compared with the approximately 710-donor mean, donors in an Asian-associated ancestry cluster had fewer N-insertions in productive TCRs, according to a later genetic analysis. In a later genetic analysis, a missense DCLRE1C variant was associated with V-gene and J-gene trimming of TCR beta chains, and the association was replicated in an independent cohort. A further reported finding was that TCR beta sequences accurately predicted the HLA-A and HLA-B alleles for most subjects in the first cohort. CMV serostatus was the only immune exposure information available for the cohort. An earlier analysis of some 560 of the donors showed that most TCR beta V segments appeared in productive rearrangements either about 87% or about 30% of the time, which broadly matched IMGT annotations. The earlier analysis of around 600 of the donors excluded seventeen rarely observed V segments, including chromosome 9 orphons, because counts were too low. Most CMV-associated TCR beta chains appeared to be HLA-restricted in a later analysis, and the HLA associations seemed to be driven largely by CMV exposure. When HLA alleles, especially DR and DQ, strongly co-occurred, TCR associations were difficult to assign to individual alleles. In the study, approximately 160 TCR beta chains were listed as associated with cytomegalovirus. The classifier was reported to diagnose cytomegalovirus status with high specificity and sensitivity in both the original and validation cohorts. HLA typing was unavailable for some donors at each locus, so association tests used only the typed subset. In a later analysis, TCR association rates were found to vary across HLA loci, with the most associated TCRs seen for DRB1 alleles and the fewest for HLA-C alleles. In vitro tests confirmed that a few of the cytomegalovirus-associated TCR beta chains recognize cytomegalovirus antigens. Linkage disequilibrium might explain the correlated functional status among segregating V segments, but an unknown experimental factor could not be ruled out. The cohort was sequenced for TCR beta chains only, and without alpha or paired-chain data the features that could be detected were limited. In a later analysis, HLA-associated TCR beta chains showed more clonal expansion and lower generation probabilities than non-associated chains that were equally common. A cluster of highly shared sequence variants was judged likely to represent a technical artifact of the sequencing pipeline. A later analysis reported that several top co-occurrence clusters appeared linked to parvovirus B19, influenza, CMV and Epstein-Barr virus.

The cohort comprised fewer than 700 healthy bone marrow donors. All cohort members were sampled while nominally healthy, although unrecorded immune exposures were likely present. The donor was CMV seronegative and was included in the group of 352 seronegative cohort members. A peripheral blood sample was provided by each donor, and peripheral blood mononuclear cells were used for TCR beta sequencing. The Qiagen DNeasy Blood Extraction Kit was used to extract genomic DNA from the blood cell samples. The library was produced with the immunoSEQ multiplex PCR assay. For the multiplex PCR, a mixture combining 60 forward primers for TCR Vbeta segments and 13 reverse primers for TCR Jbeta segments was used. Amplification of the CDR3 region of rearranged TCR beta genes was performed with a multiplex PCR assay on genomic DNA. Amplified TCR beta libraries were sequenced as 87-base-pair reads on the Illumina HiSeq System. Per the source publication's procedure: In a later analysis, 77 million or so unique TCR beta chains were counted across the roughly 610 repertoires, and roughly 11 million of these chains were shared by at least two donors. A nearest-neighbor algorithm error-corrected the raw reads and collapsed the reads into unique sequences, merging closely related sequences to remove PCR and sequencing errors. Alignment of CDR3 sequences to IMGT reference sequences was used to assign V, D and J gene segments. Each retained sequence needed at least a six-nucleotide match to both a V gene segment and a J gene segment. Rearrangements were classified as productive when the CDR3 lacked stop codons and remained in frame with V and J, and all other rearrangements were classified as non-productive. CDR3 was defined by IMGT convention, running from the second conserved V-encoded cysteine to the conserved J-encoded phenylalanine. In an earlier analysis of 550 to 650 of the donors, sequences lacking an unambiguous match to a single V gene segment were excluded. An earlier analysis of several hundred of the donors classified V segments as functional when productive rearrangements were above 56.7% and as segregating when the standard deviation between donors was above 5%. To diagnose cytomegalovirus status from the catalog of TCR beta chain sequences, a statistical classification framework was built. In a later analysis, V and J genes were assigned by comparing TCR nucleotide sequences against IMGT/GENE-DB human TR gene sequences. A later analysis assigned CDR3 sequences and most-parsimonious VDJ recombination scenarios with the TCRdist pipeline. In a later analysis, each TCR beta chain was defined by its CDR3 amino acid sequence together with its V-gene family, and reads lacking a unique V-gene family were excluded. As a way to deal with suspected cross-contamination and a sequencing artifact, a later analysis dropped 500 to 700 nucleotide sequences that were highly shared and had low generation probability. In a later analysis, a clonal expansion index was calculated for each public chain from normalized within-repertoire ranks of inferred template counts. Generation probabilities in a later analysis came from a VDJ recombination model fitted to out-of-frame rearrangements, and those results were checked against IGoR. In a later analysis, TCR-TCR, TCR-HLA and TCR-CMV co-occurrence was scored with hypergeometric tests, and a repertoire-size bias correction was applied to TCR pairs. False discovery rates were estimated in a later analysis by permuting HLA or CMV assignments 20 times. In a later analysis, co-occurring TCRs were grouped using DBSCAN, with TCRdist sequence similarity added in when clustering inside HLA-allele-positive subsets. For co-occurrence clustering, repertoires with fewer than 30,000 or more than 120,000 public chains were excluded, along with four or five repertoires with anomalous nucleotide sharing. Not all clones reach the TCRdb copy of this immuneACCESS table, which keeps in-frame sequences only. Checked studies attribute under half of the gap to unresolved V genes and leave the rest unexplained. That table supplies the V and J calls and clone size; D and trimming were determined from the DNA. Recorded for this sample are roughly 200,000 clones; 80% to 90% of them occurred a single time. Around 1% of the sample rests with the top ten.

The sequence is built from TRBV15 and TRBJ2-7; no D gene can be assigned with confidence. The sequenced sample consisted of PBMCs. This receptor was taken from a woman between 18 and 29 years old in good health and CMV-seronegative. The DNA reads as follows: TGTGCCACCAGCAGAGATCGGGTTTCCTACGAGCAGTACTTC. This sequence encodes CATSRDRVSYEQYF.